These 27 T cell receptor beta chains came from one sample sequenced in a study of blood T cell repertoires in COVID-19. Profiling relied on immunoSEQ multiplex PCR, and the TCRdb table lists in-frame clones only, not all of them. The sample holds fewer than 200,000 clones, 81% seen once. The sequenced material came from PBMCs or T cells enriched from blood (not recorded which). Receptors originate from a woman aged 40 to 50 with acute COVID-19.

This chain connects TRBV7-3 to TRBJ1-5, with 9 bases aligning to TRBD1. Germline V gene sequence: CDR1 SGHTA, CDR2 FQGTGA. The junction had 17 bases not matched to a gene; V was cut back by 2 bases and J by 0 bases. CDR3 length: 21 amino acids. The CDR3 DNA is TGTGCCAGCAGCTTAGGTACAGGGGGCCCCCAGAATCCTCATAGCAATCAGCCCCAGCATTTT. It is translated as CASSLGTGGPQNPHSNQPQHF.

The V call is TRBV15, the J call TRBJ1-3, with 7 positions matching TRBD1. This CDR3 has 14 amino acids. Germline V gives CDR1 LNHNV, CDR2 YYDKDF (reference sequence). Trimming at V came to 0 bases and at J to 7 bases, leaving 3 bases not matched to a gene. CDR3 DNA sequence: TGTGCCACCAGCAGAGATACAGGGGCCAACACCATATATTTT. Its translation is CATSRDTGANTIYF.

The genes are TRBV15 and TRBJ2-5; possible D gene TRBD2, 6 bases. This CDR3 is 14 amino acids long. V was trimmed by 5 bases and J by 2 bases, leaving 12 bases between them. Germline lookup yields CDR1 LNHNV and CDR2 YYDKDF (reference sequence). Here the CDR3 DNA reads TGTGCCACCAGCCAACTGGCGGGGCAAGAGACCCAGTACTTC. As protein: CATSQLAGQETQYF.

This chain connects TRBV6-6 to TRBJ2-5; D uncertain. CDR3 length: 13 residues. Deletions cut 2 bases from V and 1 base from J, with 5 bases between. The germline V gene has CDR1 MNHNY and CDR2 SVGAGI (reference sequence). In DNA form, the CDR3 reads TGTGCCAGCAGTTACCTCTCCCAAGAGACCCAGTACTTC. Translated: CASSYLSQETQYF.

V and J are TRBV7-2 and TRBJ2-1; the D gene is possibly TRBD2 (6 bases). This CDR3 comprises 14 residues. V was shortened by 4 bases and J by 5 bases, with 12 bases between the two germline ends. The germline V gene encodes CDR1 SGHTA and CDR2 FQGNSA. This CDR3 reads CASSSSTGDNEQFF. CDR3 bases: TGTGCCAGCAGCTCCTCCACGGGGGACAATGAGCAGTTCTTC.

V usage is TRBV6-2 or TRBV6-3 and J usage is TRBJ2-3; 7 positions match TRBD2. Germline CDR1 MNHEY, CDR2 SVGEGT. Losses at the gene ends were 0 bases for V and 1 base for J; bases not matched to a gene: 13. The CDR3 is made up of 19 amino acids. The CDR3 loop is CASSYSTLWTRGGTDTQYF. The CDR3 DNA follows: TGTGCCAGCAGTTACTCTACACTCTGGACCCGGGGGGGCACAGATACGCAGTATTTT.

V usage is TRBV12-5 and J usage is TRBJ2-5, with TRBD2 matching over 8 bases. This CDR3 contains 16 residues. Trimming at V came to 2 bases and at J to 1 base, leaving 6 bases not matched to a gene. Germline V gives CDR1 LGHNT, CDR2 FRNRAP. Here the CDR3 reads CASGLSLAGFQETQYF. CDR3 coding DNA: TGTGCTAGTGGTTTGAGCCTAGCGGGTTTCCAAGAGACCCAGTACTTC.

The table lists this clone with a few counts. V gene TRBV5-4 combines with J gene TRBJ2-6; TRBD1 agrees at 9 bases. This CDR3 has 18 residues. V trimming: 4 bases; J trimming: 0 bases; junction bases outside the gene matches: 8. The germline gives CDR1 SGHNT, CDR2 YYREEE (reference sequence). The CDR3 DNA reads TGTGCCAGCAGCGCCACAGGGGGCAGGATCTCTGGGGCCAACGTCCTGACTTTC. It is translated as CASSATGGRISGANVLTF. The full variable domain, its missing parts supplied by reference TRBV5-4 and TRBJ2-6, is ETGVTQSPTHLIKTRGQQVTLRCSSQSGHNTVSWYQQALGQGPQFIFQYYREEENGRGNFPPRFSGLQFPNYSSELNVNALELDDSALYLCASSATGGRISGANVLTFGAGSRLTVL.

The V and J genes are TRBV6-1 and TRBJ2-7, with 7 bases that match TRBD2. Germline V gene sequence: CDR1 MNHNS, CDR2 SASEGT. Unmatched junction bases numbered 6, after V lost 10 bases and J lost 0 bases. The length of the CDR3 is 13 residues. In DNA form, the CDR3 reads TGTGCCACCAGGCGGGAGTACTCCTACGAGCAGTACTTC. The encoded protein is CATRREYSYEQYF.

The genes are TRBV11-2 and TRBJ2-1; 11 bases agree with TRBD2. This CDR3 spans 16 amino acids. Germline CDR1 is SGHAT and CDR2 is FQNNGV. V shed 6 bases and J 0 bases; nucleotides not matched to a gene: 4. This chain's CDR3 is CASRQTSGSSYNEQFF. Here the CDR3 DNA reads TGTGCCAGCAGACAAACTAGCGGGAGCTCCTACAATGAGCAGTTCTTC.

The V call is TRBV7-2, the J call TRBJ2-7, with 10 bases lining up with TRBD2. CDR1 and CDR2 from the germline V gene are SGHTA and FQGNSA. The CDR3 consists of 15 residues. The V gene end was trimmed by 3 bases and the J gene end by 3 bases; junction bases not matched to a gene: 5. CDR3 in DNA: TGTGCCAGCAGCTTGACGGCTAGCGGGAGCTACGAGCAGTACTTC. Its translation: CASSLTASGSYEQYF.

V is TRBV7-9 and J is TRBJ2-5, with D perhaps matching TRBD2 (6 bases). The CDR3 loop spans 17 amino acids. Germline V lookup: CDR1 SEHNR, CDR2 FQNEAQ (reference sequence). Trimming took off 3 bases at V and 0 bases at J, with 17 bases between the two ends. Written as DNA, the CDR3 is TGTGCCAGCAGCTTGTCCGGACTATCCCTGTACCAAGAGACCCAGTACTTC. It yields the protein CASSLSGLSLYQETQYF.

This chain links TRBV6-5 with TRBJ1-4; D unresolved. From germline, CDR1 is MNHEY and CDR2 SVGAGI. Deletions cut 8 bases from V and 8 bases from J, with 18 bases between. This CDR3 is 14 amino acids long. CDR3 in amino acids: CASLSAGVREKLFF. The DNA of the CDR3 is TGTGCCAGCCTTTCAGCGGGAGTTAGGGAAAAACTGTTTTTT.

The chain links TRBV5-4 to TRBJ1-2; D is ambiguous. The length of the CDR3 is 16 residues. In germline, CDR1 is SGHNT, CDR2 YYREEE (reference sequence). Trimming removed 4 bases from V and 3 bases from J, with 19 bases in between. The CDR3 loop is CASSPMGAPTDYGYTF. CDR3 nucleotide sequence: TGTGCCAGCAGCCCTATGGGCGCACCGACCGACTATGGCTACACCTTC.

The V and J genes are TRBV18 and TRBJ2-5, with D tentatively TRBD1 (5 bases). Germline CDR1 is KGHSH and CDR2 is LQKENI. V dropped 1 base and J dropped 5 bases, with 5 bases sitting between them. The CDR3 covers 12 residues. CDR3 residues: CASSPRGETQYF. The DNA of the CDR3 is TGTGCCAGCTCACCACGGGGCGAGACCCAGTACTTC.

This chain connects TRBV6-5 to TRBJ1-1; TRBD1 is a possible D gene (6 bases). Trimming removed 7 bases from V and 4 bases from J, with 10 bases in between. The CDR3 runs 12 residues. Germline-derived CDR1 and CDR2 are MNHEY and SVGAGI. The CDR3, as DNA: TGTGCCAGCACGAAAGGGGGCACTGAAGCTTTCTTT. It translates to CASTKGGTEAFF.

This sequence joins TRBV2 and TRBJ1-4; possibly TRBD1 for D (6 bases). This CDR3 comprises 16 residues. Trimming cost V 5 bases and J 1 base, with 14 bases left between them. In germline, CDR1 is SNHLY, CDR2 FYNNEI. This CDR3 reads CASSLGGRLTNEKLFF. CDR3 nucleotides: TGTGCCAGCAGTTTGGGGGGGCGGTTAACTAATGAAAAACTGTTTTTT.

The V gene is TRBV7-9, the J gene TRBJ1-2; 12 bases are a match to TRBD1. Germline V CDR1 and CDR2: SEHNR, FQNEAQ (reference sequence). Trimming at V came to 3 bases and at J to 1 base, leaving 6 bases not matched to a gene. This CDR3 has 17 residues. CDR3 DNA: TGTGCCAGCAGCTTCGGGACAGGGGGCGCGGATAACTATGGCTACACCTTC. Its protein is CASSFGTGGADNYGYTF.

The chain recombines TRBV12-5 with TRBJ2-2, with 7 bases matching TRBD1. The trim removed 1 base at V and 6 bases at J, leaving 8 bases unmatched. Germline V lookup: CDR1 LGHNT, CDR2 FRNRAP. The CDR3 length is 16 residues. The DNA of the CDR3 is TGTGCTAGTGGTTTGGATCCGACAGGGTACGCCGGGGAGCTGTTTTTT. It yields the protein CASGLDPTGYAGELFF.

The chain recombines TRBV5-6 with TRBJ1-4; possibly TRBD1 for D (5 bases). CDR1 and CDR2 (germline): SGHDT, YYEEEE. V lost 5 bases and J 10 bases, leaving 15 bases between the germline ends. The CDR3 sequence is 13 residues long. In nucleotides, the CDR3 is TGTGCCAGCAGTTGGACGGGTACAGGAAAACTGTTTTTT. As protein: CASSWTGTGKLFF.

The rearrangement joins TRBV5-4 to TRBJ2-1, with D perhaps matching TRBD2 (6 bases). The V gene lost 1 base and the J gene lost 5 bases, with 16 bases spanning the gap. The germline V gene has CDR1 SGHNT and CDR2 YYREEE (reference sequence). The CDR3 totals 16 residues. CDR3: CASSLYGDSLDNEQFF. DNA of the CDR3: TGTGCCAGCAGCTTGTATGGGGACTCCCTCGACAATGAGCAGTTCTTC.

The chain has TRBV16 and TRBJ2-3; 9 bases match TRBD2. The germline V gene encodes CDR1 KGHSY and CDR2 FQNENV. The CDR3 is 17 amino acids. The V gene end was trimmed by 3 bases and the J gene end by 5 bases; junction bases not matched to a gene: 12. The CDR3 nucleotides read TGTGCCAGCAGCCACTCGCCCTTAGCGGGAGCGGAAGATACGCAGTATTTT. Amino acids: CASSHSPLAGAEDTQYF.

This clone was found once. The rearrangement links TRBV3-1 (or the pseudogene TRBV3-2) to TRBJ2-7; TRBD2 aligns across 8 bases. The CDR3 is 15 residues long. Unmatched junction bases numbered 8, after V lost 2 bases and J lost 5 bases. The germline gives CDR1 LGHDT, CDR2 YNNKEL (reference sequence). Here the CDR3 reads CASSQYFGGVHEQYF. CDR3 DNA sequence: TGTGCCAGCAGCCAATATTTCGGGGGGGTACACGAGCAGTACTTC.

In nucleotides, the CDR3 is TGTGCCAGAAGCTCAATACCGGGACAGGGAAAGGTTTTGGAAAAACTGTTTTTT. Protein product: CARSSIPGQGKVLEKLFF. V gene TRBV5-3 combines with J gene TRBJ1-4; 9 positions match TRBD1. TRBV5-3 is an ORF; its function is uncertain. V shed 3 bases, J shed 8 bases, and the junction held 17 bases outside the gene matches. CDR3 size: 18 residues.

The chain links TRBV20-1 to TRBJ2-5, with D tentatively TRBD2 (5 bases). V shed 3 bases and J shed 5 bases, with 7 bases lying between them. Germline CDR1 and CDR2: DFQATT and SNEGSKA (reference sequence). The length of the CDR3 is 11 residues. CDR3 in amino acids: CSASWEETQYF. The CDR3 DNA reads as TGCAGTGCTAGTTGGGAGGAGACCCAGTACTTC.

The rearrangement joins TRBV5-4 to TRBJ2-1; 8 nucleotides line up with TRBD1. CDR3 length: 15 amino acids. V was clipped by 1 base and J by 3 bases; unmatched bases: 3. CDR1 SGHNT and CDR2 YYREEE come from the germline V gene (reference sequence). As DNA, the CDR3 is TGTGCCAGCAGCTTGAGGGACAGGTACTACAATGAGCAGTTCTTC. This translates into CASSLRDRYYNEQFF. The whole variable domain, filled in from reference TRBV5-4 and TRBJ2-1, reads ETGVTQSPTHLIKTRGQQVTLRCSSQSGHNTVSWYQQALGQGPQFIFQYYREEENGRGNFPPRFSGLQFPNYSSELNVNALELDDSALYLCASSLRDRYYNEQFFGPGTRLTVL.

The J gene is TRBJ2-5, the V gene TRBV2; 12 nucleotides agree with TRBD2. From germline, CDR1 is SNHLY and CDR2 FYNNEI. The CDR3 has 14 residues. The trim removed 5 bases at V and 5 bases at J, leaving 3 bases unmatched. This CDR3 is CASSLAGGWETQYF. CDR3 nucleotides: TGTGCCAGCAGTCTAGCGGGAGGGTGGGAGACCCAGTACTTC.